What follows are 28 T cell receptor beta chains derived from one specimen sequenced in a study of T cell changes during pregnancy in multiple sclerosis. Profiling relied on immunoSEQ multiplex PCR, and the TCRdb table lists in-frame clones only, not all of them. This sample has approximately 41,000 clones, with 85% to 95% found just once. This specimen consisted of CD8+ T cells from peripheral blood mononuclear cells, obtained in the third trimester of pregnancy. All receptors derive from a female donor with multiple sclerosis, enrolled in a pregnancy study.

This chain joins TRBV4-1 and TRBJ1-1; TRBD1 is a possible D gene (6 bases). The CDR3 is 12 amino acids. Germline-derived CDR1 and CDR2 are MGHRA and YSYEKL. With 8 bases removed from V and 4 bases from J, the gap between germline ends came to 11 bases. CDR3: CASGTTGTEAFF. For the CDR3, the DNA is TGCGCCAGCGGTACGACAGGCACTGAAGCTTTCTTT.

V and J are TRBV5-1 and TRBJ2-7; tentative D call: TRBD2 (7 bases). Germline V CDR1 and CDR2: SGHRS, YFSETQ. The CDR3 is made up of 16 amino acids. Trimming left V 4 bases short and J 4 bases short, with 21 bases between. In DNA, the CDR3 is TGCGCCAGCAGCCTTCGAGGGGCGGGGGCCTTGTACGAGCAGTACTTC. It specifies CASSLRGAGALYEQYF.

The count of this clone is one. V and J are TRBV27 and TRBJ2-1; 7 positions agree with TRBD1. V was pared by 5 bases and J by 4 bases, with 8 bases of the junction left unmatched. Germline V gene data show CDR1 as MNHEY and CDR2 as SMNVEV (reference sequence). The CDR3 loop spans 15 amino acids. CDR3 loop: CASSGDRDVYNEQFF. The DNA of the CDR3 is TGTGCCAGCAGTGGAGACAGGGACGTATACAATGAGCAGTTCTTC.

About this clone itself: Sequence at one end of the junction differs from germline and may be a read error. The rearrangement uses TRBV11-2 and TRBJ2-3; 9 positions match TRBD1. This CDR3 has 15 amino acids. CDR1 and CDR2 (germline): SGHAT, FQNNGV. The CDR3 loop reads CASSLGQGTTDTQYF. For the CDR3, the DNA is TGTGCCAGCAGTTTAGGACAGGGGACCACAGATACGCAGTATTTT.

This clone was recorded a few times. CDR3 sequence: CASSPSLGGGDYEQYF. The CDR3 DNA follows: TGCGCCAGCAGCCCCTCACTCGGAGGCGGAGACTACGAGCAGTACTTC. The chain couples TRBV4-3 to TRBJ2-7; D possibly corresponds to TRBD2 (5 bases). Trimming took off 4 bases at V and 3 bases at J, with 19 bases between the two ends. The CDR3 covers 16 residues. Germline V gene sequence: CDR1 LGHNA, CDR2 YSLEER.

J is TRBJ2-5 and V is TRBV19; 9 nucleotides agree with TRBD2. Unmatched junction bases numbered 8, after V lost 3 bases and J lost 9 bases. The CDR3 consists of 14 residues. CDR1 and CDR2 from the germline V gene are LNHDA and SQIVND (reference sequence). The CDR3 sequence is CASSILAGSKAQYF. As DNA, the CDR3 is TGTGCCAGTAGTATTCTAGCGGGATCCAAGGCCCAGTACTTC.

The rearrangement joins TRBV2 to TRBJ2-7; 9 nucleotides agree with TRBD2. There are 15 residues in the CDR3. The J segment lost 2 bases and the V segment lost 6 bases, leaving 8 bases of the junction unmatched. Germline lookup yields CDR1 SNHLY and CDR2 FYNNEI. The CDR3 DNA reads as TGTGCCAGCAGGTCTTTAGCGGGAGCCACCTACGAGCAGTACTTC. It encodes CASRSLAGATYEQYF.

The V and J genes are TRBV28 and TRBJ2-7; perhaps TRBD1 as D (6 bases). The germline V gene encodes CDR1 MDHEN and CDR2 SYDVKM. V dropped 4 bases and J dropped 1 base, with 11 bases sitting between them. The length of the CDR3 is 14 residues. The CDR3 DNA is TGTGCCAGCAGTTCTCACAGGGATTCCTACGAGCAGTACTTC. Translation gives CASSSHRDSYEQYF.

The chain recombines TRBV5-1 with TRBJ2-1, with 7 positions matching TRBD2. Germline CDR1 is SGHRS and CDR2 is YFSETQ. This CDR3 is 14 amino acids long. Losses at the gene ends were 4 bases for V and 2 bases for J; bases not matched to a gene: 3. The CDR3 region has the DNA TGCGCCAGCAGCAAAGCGGGAACCTACAATGAGCAGTTCTTC. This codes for CASSKAGTYNEQFF. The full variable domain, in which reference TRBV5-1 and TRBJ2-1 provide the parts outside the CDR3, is KAGVTQTPRYLIKTRGQQVTLSCSPISGHRSVSWYQQTPGQGLQFLFEYFSETQRNKGNFPGRFSGRQFSNSRSEMNVSTLELGDSALYLCASSKAGTYNEQFFGPGTRLTVL.

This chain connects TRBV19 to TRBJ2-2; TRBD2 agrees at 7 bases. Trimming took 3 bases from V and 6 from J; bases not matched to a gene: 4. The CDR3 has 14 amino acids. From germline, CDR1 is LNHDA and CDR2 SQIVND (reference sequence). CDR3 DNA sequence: TGTGCCAGTAGTATTGCGGGAGTCGCCGGGGAGCTGTTTTTT. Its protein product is CASSIAGVAGELFF.

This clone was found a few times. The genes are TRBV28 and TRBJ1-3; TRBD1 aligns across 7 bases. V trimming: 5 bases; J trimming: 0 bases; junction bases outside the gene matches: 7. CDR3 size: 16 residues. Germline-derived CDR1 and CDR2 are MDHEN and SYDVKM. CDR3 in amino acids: CASSVTGQVSGNTIYF. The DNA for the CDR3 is TGTGCCAGCAGTGTGACAGGGCAAGTCTCTGGAAACACCATATATTTT.

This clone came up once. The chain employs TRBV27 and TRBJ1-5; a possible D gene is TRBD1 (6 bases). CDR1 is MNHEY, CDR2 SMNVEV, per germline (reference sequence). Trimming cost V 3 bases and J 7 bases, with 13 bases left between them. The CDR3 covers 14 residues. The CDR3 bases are TGTGCCAGCAGTTTCGGGGGGCCAGGCCAGCCCCAGCATTTT. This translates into CASSFGGPGQPQHF.

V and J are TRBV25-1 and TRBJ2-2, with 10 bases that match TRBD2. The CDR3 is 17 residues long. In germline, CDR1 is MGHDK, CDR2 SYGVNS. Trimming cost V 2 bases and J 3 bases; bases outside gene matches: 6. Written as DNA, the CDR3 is TGTGCCAGCAGTGAAGCTACTAGCGGGATTTACACCGGGGAGCTGTTTTTT. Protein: CASSEATSGIYTGELFF.

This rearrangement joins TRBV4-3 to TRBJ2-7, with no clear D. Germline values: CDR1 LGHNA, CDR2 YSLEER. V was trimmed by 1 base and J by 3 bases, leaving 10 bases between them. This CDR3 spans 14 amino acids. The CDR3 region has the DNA TGCGCCAGCAGCCAAGGCCACTCCGACTACGAGCAGTACTTC. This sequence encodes CASSQGHSDYEQYF.

CDR3 bases: TGCAGCGTGGAGGGGGCGGGCACCGGGGAGCTGTTTTTT. It codes for CSVEGAGTGELFF. The chain combines TRBV29-1 with TRBJ2-2; weak D call: TRBD1 (7 bases). Trimming removed 6 bases from V and 4 bases from J, with 12 bases in between. Germline lookup yields CDR1 SQVTM and CDR2 ANQGSEA. The CDR3 consists of 13 residues.

The CDR3 loop reads CASSSGLHVDNEQFF. CDR3 sequence (DNA): TGCGCCAGCAGCTCGGGACTGCACGTCGACAATGAGCAGTTCTTC. The chain couples TRBV5-1 to TRBJ2-1, with D perhaps TRBD2 (6 bases). Trimming took off 3 bases at V and 5 bases at J, with 15 bases between the two ends. CDR1 and CDR2 (germline): SGHRS, YFSETQ. The CDR3 covers 15 residues.

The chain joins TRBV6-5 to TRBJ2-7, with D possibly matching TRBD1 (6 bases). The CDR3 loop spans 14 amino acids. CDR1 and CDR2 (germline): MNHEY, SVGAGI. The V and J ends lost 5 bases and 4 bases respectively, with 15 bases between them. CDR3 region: CASSTGRGSYEQYF. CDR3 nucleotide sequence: TGTGCCAGCAGTACTGGCAGGGGTTCTTACGAGCAGTACTTC.

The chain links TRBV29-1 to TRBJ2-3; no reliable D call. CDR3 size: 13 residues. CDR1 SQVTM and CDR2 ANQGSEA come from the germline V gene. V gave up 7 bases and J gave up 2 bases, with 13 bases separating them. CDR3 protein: CSAIKDNTDTQYF. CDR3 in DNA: TGCAGCGCCATAAAAGACAACACAGATACGCAGTATTTT.

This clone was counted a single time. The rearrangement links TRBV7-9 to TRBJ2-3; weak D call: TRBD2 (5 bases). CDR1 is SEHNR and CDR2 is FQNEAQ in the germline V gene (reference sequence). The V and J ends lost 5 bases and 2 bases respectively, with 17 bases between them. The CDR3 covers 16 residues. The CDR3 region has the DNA TGTGCCAGCAGCCGAGTAGTGGGGAGAGACACAGATACGCAGTATTTT. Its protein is CASSRVVGRDTDTQYF.

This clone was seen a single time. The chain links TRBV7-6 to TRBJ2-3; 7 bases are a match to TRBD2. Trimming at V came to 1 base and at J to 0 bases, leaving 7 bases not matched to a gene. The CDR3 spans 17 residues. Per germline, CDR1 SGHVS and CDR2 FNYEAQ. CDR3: CASSLVGGSASTDTQYF. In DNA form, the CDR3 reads TGTGCCAGCAGCTTAGTTGGCGGGAGCGCTAGCACAGATACGCAGTATTTT.

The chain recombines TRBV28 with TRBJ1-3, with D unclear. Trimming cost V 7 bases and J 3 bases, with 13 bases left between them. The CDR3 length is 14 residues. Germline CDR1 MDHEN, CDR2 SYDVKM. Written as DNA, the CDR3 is TGTGCCAGCACCTTGCGGGGAAATGGAAACACCATATATTTT. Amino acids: CASTLRGNGNTIYF.

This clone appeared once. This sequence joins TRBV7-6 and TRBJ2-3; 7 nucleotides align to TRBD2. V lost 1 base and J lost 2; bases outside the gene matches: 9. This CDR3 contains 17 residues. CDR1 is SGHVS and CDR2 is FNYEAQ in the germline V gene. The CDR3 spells CASSLVEEGGFTDTQYF. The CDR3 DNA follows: TGTGCCAGCAGCTTAGTTGAGGAGGGAGGGTTCACAGATACGCAGTATTTT.

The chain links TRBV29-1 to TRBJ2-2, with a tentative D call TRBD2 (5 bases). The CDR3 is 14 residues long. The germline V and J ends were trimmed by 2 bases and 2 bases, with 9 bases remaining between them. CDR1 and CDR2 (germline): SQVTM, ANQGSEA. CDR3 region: CSVEWGVNTGELFF. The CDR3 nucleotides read TGCAGCGTTGAATGGGGAGTTAACACCGGGGAGCTGTTTTTT.

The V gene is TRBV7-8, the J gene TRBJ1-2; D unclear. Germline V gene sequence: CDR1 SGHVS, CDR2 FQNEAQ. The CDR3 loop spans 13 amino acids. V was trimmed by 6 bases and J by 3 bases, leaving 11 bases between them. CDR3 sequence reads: CASSHREDYGYTF. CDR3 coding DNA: TGTGCCAGCAGTCATAGGGAGGACTATGGCTACACCTTC. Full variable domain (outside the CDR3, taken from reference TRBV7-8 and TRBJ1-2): GAGVSQSPRYKVAKRGQDVALRCDPISGHVSLFWYQQALGQGPEFLTYFQNEAQLDKSGLPSDRFFAERPEGSVSTLKIQRTQQEDSAVYLCASSHREDYGYTFGSGTRLTVV.

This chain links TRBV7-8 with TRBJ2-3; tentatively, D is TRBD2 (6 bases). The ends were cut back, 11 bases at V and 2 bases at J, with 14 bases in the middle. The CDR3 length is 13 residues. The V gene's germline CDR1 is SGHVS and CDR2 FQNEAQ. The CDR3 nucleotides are TGTGCCGTCCCGGGACTGCACACAGATACGCAGTATTTT. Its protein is CAVPGLHTDTQYF.

CDR3 bases: TGTGCCTGGAGTAATACTCCCGGAAACACCATATATTTT. Amino acid sequence: CAWSNTPGNTIYF. V and J are TRBV30 and TRBJ1-3; D not certain. The V gene's germline CDR1 is GTSNPN and CDR2 SVGIG (reference sequence). The V gene lost 2 bases and the J gene lost 4 bases, with 9 bases spanning the gap. This CDR3 region has 13 residues.

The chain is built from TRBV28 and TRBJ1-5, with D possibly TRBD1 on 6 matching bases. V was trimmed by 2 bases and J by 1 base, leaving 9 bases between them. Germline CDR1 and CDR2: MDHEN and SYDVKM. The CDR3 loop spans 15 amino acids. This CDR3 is CASSLATGSNQPQHF. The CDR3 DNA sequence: TGTGCCAGCAGTTTAGCCACAGGGAGCAATCAGCCCCAGCATTTT.

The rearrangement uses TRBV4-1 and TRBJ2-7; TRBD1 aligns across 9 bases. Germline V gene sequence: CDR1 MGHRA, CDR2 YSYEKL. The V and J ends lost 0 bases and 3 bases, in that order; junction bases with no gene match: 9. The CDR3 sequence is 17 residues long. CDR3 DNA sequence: TGCGCCAGCAGCCAAGATGTGCCAGGGACAGGGTACTACGAGCAGTACTTC. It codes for CASSQDVPGTGYYEQYF.